These T cell receptor beta chains were read from a single sample in a study of T cells in Graves' hyperthyroidism and ophthalmopathy. TCRdb re-called the multiplex PCR reads through MiXCR, storing one row per CDR3 protein. The table lists around 500,000 distinct CDR3 sequences, under 25% of them singletons. The material sequenced was blood. The receptor source for this set is an older woman with Graves' ophthalmopathy. CDR3s leave out the opening cysteine and the closing phenylalanine or tryptophan. Each record gives: V gene, CDR3 protein.

v_gene: TRBV20-1
CDR3aa: SASGTGGYEQY

v_gene: TRBV28
CDR3aa: ASSLPRGGNGYT

v_gene: TRBV11-2
CDR3aa: ASSLPTSLYEQY

v_gene: TRBV20-1
CDR3aa: SARRRDYGYT

v_gene: TRBV6-9
CDR3aa: ASSYPGHRDDPGLAGVNGEQF

v_gene: TRBV7-6
CDR3aa: ASSPRLGRGQDTQY

v_gene: TRBV15
CDR3aa: ATSNPGERARNEQF

v_gene: TRBV6-2/TRBV6-3
CDR3aa: ASSYSTGLVLSRQF

v_gene: TRBV24-1
CDR3aa: ATSDPGTSGETQY

v_gene: TRBV15
CDR3aa: ATSRTESTGELF

v_gene: TRBV20-1
CDR3aa: SAKFYGYT

v_gene: TRBV20-1
CDR3aa: SAGGIAGFSTDTQY

v_gene: TRBV20-1
CDR3aa: SARGTSGSGRDNEQF

v_gene: TRBV12-3/TRBV12-4
CDR3aa: ASSLGQVVETRY

v_gene: TRBV5-1
CDR3aa: ASSLDEGTAEAF

v_gene: TRBV18
CDR3aa: ASSQGQGRLNTEAF